What follows are 12 T cell receptor beta chains derived from one specimen sequenced in a study of post-analysis software for immune sequencing data. The antigens of these receptors remain unknown. TCR beta cDNA libraries had unique molecular identifiers. TCRdb itself ran the PCR reads through MiXCR, one entry per CDR3 protein. This table has more than 500,000 distinct CDR3 sequences, around a third appearing once. The study, taken as a whole, reports: Comparison of patients with controls showed five or six TRBV segments more frequent in patients, TRBV5-6, TRBV5-1 and TRBV20-1 among them.

The sequenced sample consisted of blood. Receptors were obtained from a girl aged 2-17 years with multiple sclerosis.

This clonotype appeared a few times. This chain links TRBV6-2 or TRBV6-3 with TRBJ2-4, with a tentative D call TRBD1 (5 bases). The CDR3 runs to 12 residues. V lost 2 bases to trimming and J lost 6 bases, with 5 bases between them. Germline V CDR1 and CDR2: MNHEY, SVGEGT. The CDR3 here is CASSYGANIQYF. In DNA form, the CDR3 reads TGTGCCAGCAGTTACGGGGCAAACATTCAGTACTTC.

V usage is TRBV11-2 and J usage is TRBJ2-3; TRBD1 matches at 7 bases. There are 15 residues in the CDR3. CDR1 SGHAT and CDR2 FQNNGV come from the germline V gene. The ends lost 5 bases at V and 6 bases at J; junction bases unmatched: 11. The CDR3 DNA reads TGTGCCAGCAGCGGGGCCGGGACAGTCACGGATACGCAGTATTTT. Translation gives CASSGAGTVTDTQYF.

This clonotype turned up a few times. V usage is TRBV19 and J usage is TRBJ2-5; D may match TRBD1 or TRBD2 (7 bases each). The V gene lost 4 bases and the J gene lost 7 bases, with 28 bases spanning the gap. This CDR3 comprises 18 residues. Germline assignment: CDR1 LNHDA and CDR2 SQIVND (reference sequence). The chain's CDR3 is CASSTPGGTEIISGTQYF. The CDR3 nucleotides read TGTGCCAGTAGTACACCCGGGGGGACAGAGATTATCTCTGGGACCCAGTACTTC.

This clonotype has only a few counts. V usage is TRBV7-9 and J usage is TRBJ1-4; 10 nucleotides match TRBD1. The CDR3 contains 14 residues. CDR1 is SEHNR and CDR2 is FQNEAQ in the germline V gene (reference sequence). J gave up 8 bases and V 7 bases, and 7 bases lay outside the gene matches. For the CDR3, the DNA is TGTGCCAGCACCCGTGACAGGGGGCAAGAAAAACTGTTTTTT. This codes for CASTRDRGQEKLFF.

This clonotype came up a few times. The chain employs TRBV7-9 and TRBJ1-6; 9 bases line up with TRBD1. V gave up 11 bases and J gave up 6 bases; unmatched junction bases: 5. CDR1 and CDR2 (germline): SEHNR, FQNEAQ (reference sequence). The CDR3 contains 13 residues. CDR3 region: CACTQGANSPLHF. The CDR3 nucleotides read TGTGCCTGCACACAGGGGGCTAATTCACCCCTCCACTTT.

The genes are TRBV5-1 and TRBJ2-5; a weak D match, TRBD2 (6 bases). Gene TRBJ2-7 matches the end of the DNA better, so the J call may be wrong. The CDR3 has 12 residues. From germline, CDR1 is SGHRS and CDR2 YFSETQ. The CDR3 nucleotides are TGCGCCAGCAGCTTGACTAGCAACGAGCAGTACTTC. Its translation: CASSLTSNEQYF.

The chain links TRBV18 to TRBJ2-6; D is ambiguous. The CDR3 consists of 14 residues. CDR1 and CDR2 (germline): KGHSH, LQKENI. With 8 bases removed from V and 4 bases from J, the gap between germline ends came to 12 bases. The CDR3 loop is CASTPMGGANVLTF. As DNA, the CDR3 is TGTGCCAGCACCCCCATGGGGGGGGCCAACGTCCTGACTTTC.

The chain carries TRBV7-9 and TRBJ1-5; TRBD1 is a possible D gene (5 bases). The germline V and J ends were trimmed by 3 bases and 5 bases, with 8 bases remaining between them. CDR1 is SEHNR, CDR2 FQNEAQ, per germline (reference sequence). There are 13 residues in the CDR3. CDR3 region: CASSLIGDQPQHF. Here the CDR3 DNA reads TGTGCCAGCAGCTTGATAGGGGATCAGCCCCAGCATTTT.

The V call is TRBV5-1, the J call TRBJ2-1; D may be TRBD1 (5 bases). From germline, CDR1 is SGHRS and CDR2 YFSETQ. This CDR3 has 15 residues. V lost 3 bases and J lost 4, with 14 bases in between. The CDR3 spells CASSSDKFYYNEQFF. For the CDR3, the DNA is TGCGCCAGCAGCTCGGACAAGTTTTATTACAATGAGCAGTTCTTC.

Only a few counts were recorded for this clonotype. The chain couples TRBV15 to TRBJ1-5, with TRBD1 as a possible D gene (5 bases). The CDR3 length is 14 residues. The V end lost 3 bases, the J end lost 3 bases, and 9 bases lay between the germline ends. Germline V lookup: CDR1 LNHNV, CDR2 YYDKDF (reference sequence). CDR3 sequence (DNA): TGTGCCACCAGCAGTCCAGGGTACAATCAGCCCCAGCATTTT. It translates to CATSSPGYNQPQHF.

This sequence joins TRBV5-6 and TRBJ1-1, with D maybe TRBD1 (5 bases). Germline V gives CDR1 SGHDT, CDR2 YYEEEE. Trimming pared 0 bases from V and 3 bases from J, leaving 9 bases between. The CDR3 has 14 residues. The CDR3 DNA reads as TGTGCCAGCAGCTTGGCCTGGGGCTACACTGAAGCTTTCTTT. Its translation: CASSLAWGYTEAFF.

This clonotype has just a few counts. CDR3 nucleotides: TGTGCCACCAGCAGAGGACGGGACCGACGGCCGAGGGATACGCAGTATTTT. Protein sequence: CATSRGRDRRPRDTQYF. The rearrangement joins TRBV15 to TRBJ2-3; D possibly uses TRBD1 or TRBD2 (5 bases each). Germline loops: CDR1 LNHNV, CDR2 YYDKDF (reference sequence). The CDR3 is 17 residues long. V lost 1 base to trimming and J lost 6 bases, with 20 bases between them.